The text below deals with one T cell receptor beta chain. Its target is not known. Germline lookup yields CDR1 SGHVS and CDR2 FNYEAQ. J gave up 1 base and V 0 bases, and 6 bases lay outside the gene matches. The CDR3 covers 19 residues. This specimen comes from a study of cytomegalovirus exposure and HLA in healthy donors. At the level of the study: Caucasian-associated ancestry cluster membership applied to about 83% of about 370 genotyped donors.

A multiplex PCR was run with 60 Vbeta primers and 13 Jbeta primers. Data came from immunoSEQ multiplex PCR; TCRdb stores just in-frame clones and leaves some out. The profile shows under 150,000 clones, 75% to 85% of them singletons. Study results and limitations: When the data were analyzed later, several of the most significant clusters appeared to be linked to common viral pathogens.

The clonotype comes from a woman aged 45-59 years in good health and CMV-seropositive. The gene calls are TRBV7-6 and TRBJ2-2; 12 bases agree with TRBD2. The specimen was PBMCs. CDR3 bases: TGTGCCAGCAGCTTAGCGTCTAGCGGGGGGGCCTTGAACACCGGGGAGCTGTTTTTT. This codes for CASSLASSGGALNTGELFF.